The next 11 T cell receptor beta chains were all read from a single sample in a study of T cells in Graves' hyperthyroidism and ophthalmopathy. Using RNA transcripts as the source, TCR beta CDR3 regions were amplified. Using the HTBI primer set, a first-round RT-PCR was run on the TCR CDR3. TCRdb re-derived calls from the multiplex PCR reads in MiXCR, one entry per CDR3 protein. The table includes over 350,000 distinct CDR3 sequences, 14% to 15% detected once. Sequences were obtained from blood. The source of these receptors is a man aged 18 to 29 with Graves' ophthalmopathy.

This chain connects TRBV9 to TRBJ1-2; 7 nucleotides line up with TRBD1. The ends lost 4 bases at V and 3 bases at J; junction bases unmatched: 0. Germline V gene sequence: CDR1 SGDLS, CDR2 YYNGEE. This CDR3 contains 12 residues. The CDR3 DNA is TGTGCCAGCAGCCAGGGGGACTATGGCTACACCTTC. This sequence encodes CASSQGDYGYTF.

At least ten counts were recorded for this clonotype. The CDR3 DNA reads TGTGCCAGCAGTGGACAGGACACCGGGGAGCTGTTTTTT. Protein: CASSGQDTGELFF. The chain carries TRBV12-3 or TRBV12-4 and TRBJ2-2, with 7 bases fitting TRBD1. This CDR3 contains 13 residues. The junction had 0 bases not matched to a gene; V was cut back by 5 bases and J by 3 bases.

The genes are TRBV29-1 and TRBJ2-1; TRBD2 might be the D (5 bases). The germline gives CDR1 SQVTM, CDR2 ANQGSEA. V lost 6 bases and J lost 3, with 9 bases in between. The CDR3 loop spans 12 amino acids. CDR3 region: CSVLRGYNEQFF. CDR3 DNA sequence: TGCAGCGTGCTACGGGGCTACAATGAGCAGTTCTTC.

This clonotype was found many times. V gene TRBV4-1 combines with J gene TRBJ1-1; no reliable D call. V was pared by 5 bases and J by 1 base, with 11 bases between. CDR3 size: 14 residues. CDR1 is MGHRA, CDR2 YSYEKL, per germline. Written as DNA, the CDR3 is TGCGCCAGCAGCTACCCTGGGCGGAACACTGAAGCTTTCTTT. Amino acid sequence: CASSYPGRNTEAFF.

There are many counts of this clonotype. The CDR3 loop is CASSARDSNTEAFF. The DNA for the CDR3 is TGTGCCAGCAGTGCACGGGACAGTAACACTGAAGCTTTCTTT. The chain employs TRBV6-1 and TRBJ1-1, with 7 bases lining up with TRBD1. Trimming cost V 4 bases and J 2 bases; bases outside gene matches: 4. From germline, CDR1 is MNHNS and CDR2 SASEGT. The CDR3 loop spans 14 amino acids.

The chain recombines TRBV20-1 with TRBJ1-5; possibly TRBD1 for D (5 bases). Trimming removed 6 bases at V and 6 bases at J, with 18 bases between. Looked up from germline, CDR1 is DFQATT and CDR2 is SNEGSKA (reference sequence). CDR3 length: 14 residues. The CDR3 coding sequence is TGCAGTGCCATAATCAGGGTTGGAGTTCAGCCCCAGCATTTT. This translates into CSAIIRVGVQPQHF.

In this sample, this clonotype turned up many times. This chain links TRBV7-3 with TRBJ2-5, with TRBD2 matching over 12 bases. CDR3 length: 17 residues. V was pared by 0 bases and J by 4 bases, with 6 bases of the junction left unmatched. Germline V lookup: CDR1 SGHTA, CDR2 FQGTGA. CDR3 DNA sequence: TGTGCCAGCAGCTTAACGCCTAGCGGGAGGGCGGGAGAGACCCAGTACTTC. Protein sequence: CASSLTPSGRAGETQYF.

The table lists this clonotype with a few counts. The chain is built from TRBV19 and TRBJ1-1; the match to TRBD1 covers 7 bases. CDR3 length: 15 amino acids. Germline V gene sequence: CDR1 LNHDA, CDR2 SQIVND (reference sequence). J gave up 0 bases and V 3 bases, and 4 bases lay outside the gene matches. The CDR3 loop reads CASSILDRLNTEAFF. As DNA, the CDR3 is TGTGCCAGTAGTATCCTGGACAGGTTGAACACTGAAGCTTTCTTT.

This clonotype was recorded many times. The CDR3 nucleotides are TGTGCTAGTGGTTTGGGAGGGATCACCGGGGAGCTGTTTTTT. This gives the protein CASGLGGITGELFF. The J gene is TRBJ2-2, the V gene TRBV12-5, with D maybe TRBD2 (5 bases). Per the germline V gene, CDR1 is LGHNT and CDR2 is FRNRAP. The ends were cut back, 1 base at V and 4 bases at J, with 7 bases in the middle. This CDR3 is 14 amino acids long.

In this sample, this clonotype turned up many times. The CDR3 DNA sequence: TGTGCCAGCAGTTTGGCAGGCTTAAGCTCCTACGAGCAGTACTTC. This translates into CASSLAGLSSYEQYF. The V call is TRBV12-3 or TRBV12-4, the J call TRBJ2-7; D ambiguous. The CDR3 extends over 15 amino acids. Between the trimmed V and J ends, which lost 3 bases and 0 bases, there was a span of 12 bases.

V usage is TRBV10-3 and J usage is TRBJ1-3; tentative D call: TRBD1 (5 bases). Trimming took off 10 bases at V and 2 bases at J, with 15 bases between the two ends. CDR3 size: 14 residues. Germline CDR1 is ENHRY and CDR2 is SYGVKD. In DNA form, the CDR3 reads TGTGCCACCTCATTCCGGGGCCCTGGAAACACCATATATTTT. As protein: CATSFRGPGNTIYF.